A single T cell receptor (beta chain) is shown here with its context. The entry originates in a study of shared clonotypes between healthy human individuals. Study-level information: The study enrolled a couple of women and a few men aged 18 to 49.

Unsorted material relied on some 85 million PBMCs as the source of genomic DNA. Repertoires were generated with immunoSEQ multiplex PCR, while TCRdb's copy carries only in-frame clones and drops some. The sample lists 450,000 to 500,000 clones; more than 65% were seen once. J was trimmed by 2 bases and V by 5 bases; bases with no gene match: 8. CDR3 length: 15 residues. CDR1 and CDR2 from the germline V gene are SGHAT and FQNNGV. The specimen was PBMCs. The rearrangement links TRBV11-2 to TRBJ2-7, with 8 bases matching TRBD1. This sequence was found in a woman in her forties in good health. Some clones in this sample may be carry-over from other donors' samples. The CDR3 region is CASSALQGAPYEQYF. CDR3 nucleotide sequence: TGTGCCAGCAGCGCCCTCCAGGGGGCTCCCTACGAGCAGTACTTC. Using reference TRBV11-2 and TRBJ2-7 for the parts outside the CDR3, the full variable domain is EAGVAQSPRYKIIEKRQSVAFWCNPISGHATLYWYQQILGQGPKLLIQFQNNGVVDDSQLPKDRFSAERLKGVDSTLKIQPAKLEDSAVYLCASSALQGAPYEQYFGPGTRLTVT.